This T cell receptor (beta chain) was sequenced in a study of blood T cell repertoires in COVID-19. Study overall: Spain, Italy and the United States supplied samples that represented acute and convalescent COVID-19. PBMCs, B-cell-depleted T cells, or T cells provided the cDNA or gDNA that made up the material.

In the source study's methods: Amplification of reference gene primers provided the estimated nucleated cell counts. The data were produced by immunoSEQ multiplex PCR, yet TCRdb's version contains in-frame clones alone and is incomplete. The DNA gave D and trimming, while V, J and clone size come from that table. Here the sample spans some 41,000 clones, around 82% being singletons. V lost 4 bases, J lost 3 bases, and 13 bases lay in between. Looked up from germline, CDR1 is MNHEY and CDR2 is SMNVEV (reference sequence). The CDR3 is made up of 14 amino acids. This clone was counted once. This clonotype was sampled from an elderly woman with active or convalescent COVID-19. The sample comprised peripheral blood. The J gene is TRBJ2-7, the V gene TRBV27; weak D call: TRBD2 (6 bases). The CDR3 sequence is CASSSRGSGYEQYF. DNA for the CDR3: TGTGCCAGCAGTTCGCGGGGCTCAGGCTACGAGCAGTACTTC.